The sequence of this TCR beta chain was determined in a study of blood T cell repertoires in COVID-19. CDR3 length: 14 residues. Trimming took 4 bases from V and 4 from J; bases not matched to a gene: 4. CDR1 and CDR2 from the germline V gene are SEHNR and FQNEAQ (reference sequence). Study processing details: Nucleated cell number was recorded as an estimate derived from reference gene primer amplification. The data were produced by immunoSEQ multiplex PCR, yet TCRdb's version contains in-frame clones alone and is incomplete. For V, J and clone size, that table is used; D and trimming come from the DNA. The sample contains 100,000 or so clones, roughly 79% of which appear only once.

What was sequenced was peripheral blood. The chain uses TRBV7-9 and TRBJ1-2, with 9 bases fitting TRBD1. The TCR sequence derives from a woman in her seventies with acute or convalescent COVID-19. CDR3 protein: CASSSDRGAYGYTF. The CDR3 DNA is TGTGCCAGCAGCTCCGACAGGGGGGCCTATGGCTACACCTTC.